These 21 T cell receptor beta chains were all obtained from the same sample, sequenced in a study of ipilimumab plus nivolumab after autologous stem cell transplantation. Libraries were prepared by immunoSEQ multiplex PCR; TCRdb keeps only in-frame clonotypes and omits some of them. The table lists roughly 86,000 clones, about 83% of them singletons. This sample comprised PBMCs, obtained in a trial of ipilimumab plus nivolumab as post-transplant consolidation. These receptors were obtained from a male donor with diffuse large B-cell lymphoma.

The chain is built from TRBV7-8 and TRBJ2-7; 10 nucleotides align to TRBD2. V shed 1 base, J shed 11 bases, and the junction held 11 bases outside the gene matches. CDR1 SGHVS and CDR2 FQNEAQ come from the germline V gene. The CDR3 runs to 15 residues. The CDR3 loop reads CASSLGEAGGGLEYF. The CDR3 DNA reads as TGTGCCAGCAGCTTAGGAGAAGCGGGGGGGGGCCTGGAGTACTTC.

V and J are TRBV2 and TRBJ1-5; D remains unclear. This CDR3 spans 14 amino acids. Germline lookup yields CDR1 SNHLY and CDR2 FYNNEI. Trimming removed 3 bases from V and 3 bases from J, with 9 bases in between. The CDR3 DNA is TGTGCCAGCAGTGAGGGCAGATCCAATCAGCCCCAGCATTTT. As protein: CASSEGRSNQPQHF.

The CDR3 loop reads CASSSHVWADYGYTF. CDR3 DNA sequence: TGTGCCAGCAGCTCACATGTGTGGGCTGACTATGGCTACACCTTC. V is TRBV11-2 and J is TRBJ1-2; no firm D call. This CDR3 is 15 amino acids long. V dropped 4 bases and J dropped 3 bases, with 15 bases sitting between them. CDR1 is SGHAT and CDR2 is FQNNGV in the germline V gene.

This clone was seen just once. The rearrangement joins TRBV7-9 to TRBJ2-7, with D possibly being TRBD1 or TRBD2 (5 bases each). CDR1 is SEHNR, CDR2 FQNEAQ, per germline (reference sequence). V was pared by 10 bases and J by 0 bases, with 19 bases between. The CDR3 runs 15 residues. DNA for the CDR3: TGTGCCATCTCGGGGACGGCAAGTAGCTCCTACGAGCAGTACTTC. Translation gives CAISGTASSSYEQYF.

The chain recombines TRBV29-1 with TRBJ1-2; D unclear. The CDR3 consists of 11 residues. Trimming left V 4 bases short and J 8 bases short, with 11 bases between. The germline V gene has CDR1 SQVTM and CDR2 ANQGSEA. The CDR3 DNA sequence: TGCAGCGTTGTGCGAGGAGAAGGCTACACCTTC. Translating it yields CSVVRGEGYTF.

The V gene is TRBV5-6, the J gene TRBJ2-7; D might be TRBD1 or TRBD2, each matching 6 bases. With 0 bases removed from V and 0 bases from J, the gap between germline ends came to 16 bases. CDR3 length equals 17 residues. Germline V gene lookup returns CDR1 SGHDT and CDR2 YYEEEE. The DNA of the CDR3 is TGTGCCAGCAGCTTGGGGGACTGGACAGATGTCTCCTACGAGCAGTACTTC. This encodes CASSLGDWTDVSYEQYF.

The rearrangement links TRBV7-9 to TRBJ1-4, with TRBD1 matching over 10 bases. After removal of 1 base from V and 6 bases from J, the junction contained 5 bases not matched to a gene. The CDR3 is made up of 16 amino acids. Germline V lookup: CDR1 SEHNR, CDR2 FQNEAQ (reference sequence). In nucleotides, the CDR3 is TGTGCCAGCAGCTTAGGATTGGGACAGGGGCATGAAAAACTGTTTTTT. This encodes CASSLGLGQGHEKLFF.

The V call is TRBV4-3, the J call TRBJ2-7; either TRBD1 or TRBD2 may fit D (6 bases each). The CDR3 is 16 residues long. Trimming pared 0 bases from V and 0 bases from J, leaving 12 bases between. Looked up from germline, CDR1 is LGHNA and CDR2 is YSLEER. CDR3 nucleotides: TGCGCCAGCAGCCAAGATACAGGGACTTACTCCTACGAGCAGTACTTC. This gives the protein CASSQDTGTYSYEQYF.

The gene calls are TRBV7-9 and TRBJ2-3; 7 nucleotides line up with TRBD1. The V gene's germline CDR1 is SEHNR and CDR2 FQNEAQ (reference sequence). The CDR3 covers 16 residues. The V segment lost 2 bases and the J segment 5 bases; nucleotides outside the gene matches: 10. The CDR3 DNA is TGTGCCAGCAGCTTAACCAGGGGGAGAGCTGGAGATACGCAGTATTTT. This encodes CASSLTRGRAGDTQYF.

This chain links TRBV18 with TRBJ2-2; D is uncertain. The V and J ends lost 3 bases and 6 bases respectively, with 17 bases between them. CDR1 is KGHSH and CDR2 is LQKENI in the germline V gene. This CDR3 contains 16 residues. Here the CDR3 reads CASSPPNRVRAGELFF. CDR3 sequence (DNA): TGTGCCAGCTCACCCCCAAACCGCGTGCGCGCCGGGGAGCTGTTTTTT.

The rearrangement uses TRBV27 and TRBJ1-6; tentatively, D is TRBD1 (5 bases). Deletions cut 0 bases from V and 8 bases from J, with 11 bases between. The CDR3 length is 15 residues. Germline CDR1 reads MNHEY; CDR2 reads SMNVEV (reference sequence). The CDR3, as DNA: TGTGCCAGCAGTTTATCGGGATGGGGGGATTCACCCCTCCACTTT. This sequence encodes CASSLSGWGDSPLHF.

The J gene is TRBJ2-5, the V gene TRBV12-5; 14 bases line up with TRBD2. Germline values: CDR1 LGHNT, CDR2 FRNRAP. This CDR3 has 17 amino acids. V was clipped by 0 bases and J by 2 bases; unmatched bases: 2. The CDR3 DNA reads as TGTGCTAGTGGTTTGGTATGGACTAGCGGGGGGCAAGAGACCCAGTACTTC. Its protein is CASGLVWTSGGQETQYF.

This clone was detected a few times. The rearrangement links TRBV7-3 to TRBJ1-2, with TRBD1 matching 8 bases. The germline V gene encodes CDR1 SGHTA and CDR2 FQGTGA. This CDR3 is built from 13 residues. With V trimmed by 4 bases and J by 8 bases, 6 bases remained unmatched. CDR3 DNA: TGTGCCAGCAGCTCTGGACAGGGCTTCGGCTACACCTTC. This translates into CASSSGQGFGYTF.

The CDR3 coding sequence is TGTGCCAGCAGCTTAGCGGGAGCGGGGGGGCAAGAGACCCAGTACTTC. Its protein product is CASSLAGAGGQETQYF. This rearrangement joins TRBV7-2 to TRBJ2-5, with TRBD2 matching 10 bases. Trimming at V came to 0 bases and at J to 2 bases, leaving 3 bases not matched to a gene. There are 16 residues in the CDR3. In germline, CDR1 is SGHTA, CDR2 FQGNSA.

The V and J genes are TRBV19 and TRBJ2-5, with D possibly being TRBD1 (5 bases). The CDR3 consists of 14 residues. V lost 5 bases and J lost 4, with 14 bases in between. Per germline, CDR1 LNHDA and CDR2 SQIVND (reference sequence). CDR3 DNA sequence: TGTGCCAGTAGTTTTCCAGGGAAATCAGAGACCCAGTACTTC. It translates to CASSFPGKSETQYF.

V and J are TRBV13 and TRBJ2-5, with D perhaps TRBD2 (6 bases). V was clipped by 5 bases and J by 7 bases, with 11 bases between them. The CDR3 spans 12 residues. Germline CDR1 is PRHDT and CDR2 is FYEKMQ (reference sequence). The CDR3 sequence is CASSKDGGTQYF. CDR3 nucleotides: TGTGCCAGCAGCAAGGACGGGGGGACCCAGTACTTC.

The chain carries TRBV5-1 and TRBJ2-5; D is possibly TRBD2 (6 bases). The CDR3 spans 15 residues. CDR1 is SGHRS, CDR2 YFSETQ, per germline. The ends were cut back, 5 bases at V and 0 bases at J, with 14 bases in the middle. CDR3 sequence (DNA): TGCGCCAGCAGTATCGCGGGACGGGACCAAGAGACCCAGTACTTC. It is translated as CASSIAGRDQETQYF.

This chain connects TRBV10-2 to TRBJ1-1, with 7 bases identical to TRBD1. CDR3 length equals 13 residues. After removal of 8 bases from V and 0 bases from J, the junction contained 3 bases not matched to a gene. The germline V gene encodes CDR1 WSHSY and CDR2 SAAADI. The CDR3 bases are TGCGCCAGCTTAGGGGGCATGAACACTGAAGCTTTCTTT. Its protein is CASLGGMNTEAFF.

V gene TRBV7-9 combines with J gene TRBJ2-3; D tentatively fits TRBD1 or TRBD2 (5 bases each). Germline V gives CDR1 SEHNR, CDR2 FQNEAQ (reference sequence). The CDR3 is 15 amino acids. Trimming pared 5 bases from V and 4 bases from J, leaving 16 bases between. The CDR3 sequence is CASSRGDLDPDTQYF. Here the CDR3 DNA reads TGTGCCAGCAGCCGAGGGGATCTAGATCCAGATACGCAGTATTTT.

The J gene is TRBJ2-7, the V gene TRBV5-1; D may correspond to TRBD1 or TRBD2 (5 bases each). CDR1 SGHRS and CDR2 YFSETQ come from the germline V gene. The CDR3 has 13 residues. Trimming shortened V by 5 bases and J by 5 bases, and 14 bases separated the two germline ends. The CDR3 DNA reads as TGCGCCAGCAGTAGAGGGGTTACGGACGAGCAGTACTTC. Its protein product is CASSRGVTDEQYF.

The chain employs TRBV7-9 and TRBJ1-1; a possible D gene is TRBD1 (6 bases). Germline V lookup: CDR1 SEHNR, CDR2 FQNEAQ (reference sequence). The ends were cut back, 5 bases at V and 11 bases at J, with 18 bases in the middle. The CDR3 spans 13 residues. The CDR3 spells CASSPWTAEVAFF. CDR3 DNA: TGTGCCAGCAGCCCCTGGACAGCCGAAGTGGCTTTCTTT. The whole variable domain, remainder taken from reference TRBV7-9 and TRBJ1-1, is DTGVSQNPRHKITKRGQNVTFRCDPISEHNRLYWYRQTLGQGPEFLTYFQNEAQLEKSRLLSDRFSAERPKGSFSTLEIQRTEQGDSAMYLCASSPWTAEVAFFGQGTRLTVV.